The 28 T cell receptor beta chains presented below share a single source sample, sequenced in a study of CD8 T cells in ankylosing spondylitis. Study-level points and caveats: Seven or eight highly homologous variants formed a TCR beta motif that appeared characteristic of ankylosing spondylitis blood.

TCRdb recomputed calls from the 5' RACE reads with MiXCR, one row per CDR3 protein. In the table there are over 600,000 distinct CDR3 sequences, roughly 20% of which are singletons. No cognate antigen is known for these TCRs. Sequenced sample: blood, either unsorted or a sorted T cell fraction (not recorded which). Receptor source: a male donor with ankylosing spondylitis.

The V gene is TRBV4-1, the J gene TRBJ1-6, with TRBD1 matching 7 bases. This CDR3 comprises 16 residues. The J segment lost 5 bases and the V segment lost 5 bases, leaving 9 bases of the junction unmatched. CDR1 and CDR2 (germline): MGHRA, YSYEKL. CDR3 coding DNA: TGCGCCAGCAGCGTCAGGGGGACAGAAGATAATTCACCCCTCCACTTT. Translated: CASSVRGTEDNSPLHF.

This clonotype has only a few counts. This rearrangement joins TRBV7-9 to TRBJ2-7; 9 nucleotides match TRBD1. Unmatched junction bases numbered 7, after V lost 5 bases and J lost 2 bases. Germline CDR1 and CDR2: SEHNR and FQNEAQ (reference sequence). The CDR3 is 15 residues long. The CDR3 loop reads CASSARTGVAYEQYF. The CDR3 DNA sequence: TGTGCCAGCAGCGCTCGGACAGGGGTTGCCTACGAGCAGTACTTC.

This clonotype occurred a few times. V usage is TRBV4-3 and J usage is TRBJ1-2; 7 bases fit TRBD1. Germline CDR1 is LGHNA and CDR2 is YSLEER. The CDR3 extends over 15 amino acids. The ends lost 1 base at V and 4 bases at J; junction bases unmatched: 6. The DNA of the CDR3 is TGCGCCAGCAGCCAAGGGTCGGGACAGATCTATGGCTACACCTTC. Amino acids: CASSQGSGQIYGYTF.

This clonotype was counted a few times. This rearrangement joins TRBV28 to TRBJ2-1; D unresolved. The CDR3 loop spans 15 amino acids. Germline loops: CDR1 MDHEN, CDR2 SYDVKM. Trimming removed 2 bases from V and 0 bases from J, with 8 bases in between. The CDR3 reads CASSLQLNSYNEQFF. The CDR3 DNA sequence: TGTGCCAGCAGTTTACAGCTGAACTCCTACAATGAGCAGTTCTTC.

The CDR3 nucleotides read TGTGCCAGCAGTTTAGGGGCCCACACTGAAGCTTTCTTT. The encoded protein is CASSLGAHTEAFF. The J gene is TRBJ1-1, the V gene TRBV12-3 or TRBV12-4; D not resolved. The CDR3 is 13 residues long. V lost 1 base and J 3 bases, leaving 6 bases between the germline ends.

This clonotype was seen only a few times. The V call is TRBV5-5, the J call TRBJ2-7; TRBD1 matches at 8 bases. Germline V gene lookup returns CDR1 SGHKS and CDR2 YYEKEE (reference sequence). The junction had 9 bases not matched to a gene; V was cut back by 5 bases and J by 2 bases. The CDR3 loop spans 15 amino acids. The CDR3 DNA reads as TGTGCCAGCAGAGCGACAGGGGATGAAACCTACGAGCAGTACTTC. It specifies CASRATGDETYEQYF.

The chain has TRBV6-1 and TRBJ2-7; D is undetermined. Trimming cost V 6 bases and J 0 bases, with 12 bases left between them. CDR1 MNHNS and CDR2 SASEGT come from the germline V gene. The CDR3 is made up of 14 amino acids. CDR3 DNA sequence: TGTGCCAGCAGGGAACACAGTCCCTCCTACGAGCAGTACTTC. It specifies CASREHSPSYEQYF.

This rearrangement joins TRBV5-6 to TRBJ2-7, with TRBD2 identical over 8 bases. J lost 5 bases, V lost 0 bases, and 7 bases had no gene match. Germline V gene data show CDR1 as SGHDT and CDR2 as YYEEEE. This CDR3 comprises 15 residues. CDR3 bases: TGTGCCAGCAGCTTGGTTCTAGCGGGCGGGAACGAGCAGTACTTC. It yields the protein CASSLVLAGGNEQYF.

This clonotype showed up just a few times. This chain links TRBV6-2 or TRBV6-3 with TRBJ2-1; 9 nucleotides agree with TRBD2. Germline assignment: CDR1 MNHEY and CDR2 SVGEGT. After removal of 0 bases from V and 1 base from J, the junction contained 10 bases not matched to a gene. The CDR3 has 19 amino acids. The CDR3 loop is CASSYSINTSGLSYNEQFF. CDR3 nucleotides: TGTGCCAGCAGTTACTCGATAAACACTAGCGGGCTATCCTACAATGAGCAGTTCTTC.

This clonotype was counted only a few times. The genes are TRBV6-1 and TRBJ2-5, with 9 bases aligning to TRBD2. Trimming cost V 2 bases and J 5 bases; bases outside gene matches: 3. The CDR3 loop spans 14 amino acids. Per the germline V gene, CDR1 is MNHNS and CDR2 is SASEGT. The CDR3 loop reads CASSEMLAGETQYF. CDR3 in DNA: TGTGCCAGCAGTGAAATGCTAGCGGGGGAGACCCAGTACTTC.

The V call is TRBV5-1, the J call TRBJ2-5; 9 positions match TRBD2. CDR3 length equals 16 residues. Per germline, CDR1 SGHRS and CDR2 YFSETQ. Losses at the gene ends were 0 bases for V and 0 bases for J; bases not matched to a gene: 3. CDR3 coding DNA: TGCGCCAGCAGCTTGGGCCCTAGCGGGAACCAAGAGACCCAGTACTTC. Protein: CASSLGPSGNQETQYF.

This clonotype has more than one count but fewer than ten. This chain joins TRBV10-3 and TRBJ2-1, with D possibly TRBD1 on 6 matching bases. CDR1 ENHRY and CDR2 SYGVKD come from the germline V gene. CDR3 length: 14 residues. V lost 11 bases to trimming and J lost 8 bases, with 22 bases between them. For the CDR3, the DNA is TGTGCCTCCGCGGACAGAGCGTCTTCCGATGAGCAGTTCTTC. Translated: CASADRASSDEQFF.

The chain links TRBV12-3 or TRBV12-4 to TRBJ2-2, with 10 bases aligning to TRBD1. CDR3 length: 16 residues. The J segment lost 5 bases and the V segment lost 7 bases, leaving 10 bases of the junction unmatched. As DNA, the CDR3 is TGTGCCAGCACCCGATCCGGACAGGGGGGTACCGGGGAGCTGTTTTTT. Encoded protein: CASTRSGQGGTGELFF.

The chain employs TRBV7-3 and TRBJ2-1, with D maybe TRBD2 (6 bases). Looked up from germline, CDR1 is SGHTA and CDR2 is FQGTGA. The CDR3 loop spans 16 amino acids. V lost 4 bases and J lost 4, with 17 bases in between. The CDR3 nucleotides are TGTGCCAGCAGCTCCAGGGTGGGCGGGGAGTACAATGAGCAGTTCTTC. It is translated as CASSSRVGGEYNEQFF.

The chain couples TRBV6-6 to TRBJ1-1; no clear D. CDR1 and CDR2 from the germline V gene are MNHNY and SVGAGI (reference sequence). CDR3 length equals 13 residues. V dropped 7 bases and J dropped 2 bases, with 11 bases sitting between them. The CDR3 DNA sequence: TGTGCCAGCAACTCCCACCTTAACACTGAAGCTTTCTTT. Translation gives CASNSHLNTEAFF.

The chain has TRBV29-1 and TRBJ1-2; D remains unclear. Germline V gives CDR1 SQVTM, CDR2 ANQGSEA. With 3 bases removed from V and 2 bases from J, the gap between germline ends came to 19 bases. The CDR3 spans 16 residues. The CDR3 sequence: CSVDRPGGGLNYGYTF. CDR3 nucleotide sequence: TGCAGCGTTGACCGACCGGGCGGCGGACTGAACTATGGCTACACCTTC. The entire variable domain, with the rest obtained from reference TRBV29-1 and TRBJ1-2, is as follows: SAVISQKPSRDICQRGTSLTIQCQVDSQVTMMFWYRQQPGQSLTLIATANQGSEATYESGFVIDKFPISRPNLTFSTLTVSNMSPEDSSIYLCSVDRPGGGLNYGYTFGSGTRLTVV.

This clonotype was detected a few times. The CDR3 DNA is TGCGCCAGCAGCTTGGCGGAACCTAGCACAGATACGCAGTATTTT. This translates into CASSLAEPSTDTQYF. The J gene is TRBJ2-3, the V gene TRBV5-1; D not certain. Germline CDR1 is SGHRS and CDR2 is YFSETQ. CDR3 length: 15 amino acids. The V and J ends lost 0 bases and 0 bases respectively, with 8 bases between them.

This clonotype appeared many times. The chain employs TRBV29-1 and TRBJ2-7; perhaps TRBD2 as D (6 bases). This CDR3 is 13 amino acids long. The V end lost 2 bases, the J end lost 4 bases, and 12 bases lay between the germline ends. Germline V lookup: CDR1 SQVTM, CDR2 ANQGSEA. CDR3 sequence (DNA): TGCAGCGTTGAATTTCCGGGGACTTACGAGCAGTACTTC. It translates to CSVEFPGTYEQYF.

This clonotype was counted many times. The rearrangement uses TRBV2 and TRBJ1-1; TRBD1 agrees at 11 bases. The germline V gene has CDR1 SNHLY and CDR2 FYNNEI. V trimming: 6 bases; J trimming: 2 bases; junction bases outside the gene matches: 2. This CDR3 spans 14 amino acids. The CDR3 here is CASRGTGGNTEAFF. Here the CDR3 DNA reads TGTGCCAGCAGGGGGACAGGGGGAAACACTGAAGCTTTCTTT.

This clonotype was observed a few times. The chain recombines TRBV25-1 with TRBJ1-4; D ambiguous. CDR3 size: 17 residues. Trimming removed 1 base at V and 8 bases at J, with 20 bases between. Germline assignment: CDR1 MGHDK and CDR2 SYGVNS. The CDR3 DNA is TGTGCCAGCAGTGAATTGGTTATGTGGCAGTCTGGGGAAAAACTGTTTTTT. Translating gives CASSELVMWQSGEKLFF.

The CDR3 region is CASSLTRLDEQFF. The DNA of the CDR3 is TGTGCCAGCAGTTTAACCAGGCTTGATGAGCAGTTCTTC. This sequence joins TRBV12-3 or TRBV12-4 and TRBJ2-1, with unresolved D. This CDR3 is 13 amino acids long. V shed 2 bases and J shed 8 bases, with 10 bases lying between them.

This clonotype turned up a few times. The genes are TRBV15 and TRBJ2-3; D ambiguous. The CDR3 is 12 amino acids. The germline V gene has CDR1 LNHNV and CDR2 YYDKDF (reference sequence). V was pared by 4 bases and J by 5 bases, with 7 bases between. CDR3 amino acids: CATSTRRDTQYF. The DNA for the CDR3 is TGTGCCACCAGCACCCGGAGAGATACGCAGTATTTT.

This clonotype was picked up many times. The chain joins TRBV7-2 to TRBJ1-4, with 8 bases lining up with TRBD1. CDR1 SGHTA and CDR2 FQGNSA come from the germline V gene. CDR3 length equals 15 residues. V gave up 4 bases and J gave up 6 bases; unmatched junction bases: 7. The CDR3: CASSSSGTGYEKLFF. The CDR3 nucleotides read TGTGCCAGCAGCTCTTCCGGGACAGGATATGAAAAACTGTTTTTT.

This clonotype was observed a handful of times. The genes are TRBV5-1 and TRBJ2-5; 7 bases line up with TRBD1. Germline loops: CDR1 SGHRS, CDR2 YFSETQ. This CDR3 is built from 14 residues. J lost 3 bases, V lost 2 bases, and 4 bases had no gene match. In nucleotides, the CDR3 is TGCGCCAGCAGCTTCTCGACAGGGAAAGAGACCCAGTACTTC. Translation: CASSFSTGKETQYF.

The sample holds a few counts of this clonotype. The CDR3 region is CASRLRPDTGELFF. CDR3 DNA: TGTGCCAGCAGACTACGCCCGGACACCGGGGAGCTGTTTTTT. The V call is TRBV12-3 or TRBV12-4, the J call TRBJ2-2; D is unclear. The CDR3 covers 14 residues. V was shortened by 6 bases and J by 3 bases, with 11 bases between the two germline ends.

The chain employs TRBV5-1 and TRBJ2-1, with 11 bases identical to TRBD1. After removal of 4 bases from V and 9 bases from J, the junction contained 9 bases not matched to a gene. This CDR3 is built from 15 residues. CDR1 is SGHRS and CDR2 is YFSETQ in the germline V gene. Here the CDR3 reads CASSQTGTGGTEQFF. The CDR3 region has the DNA TGCGCCAGCAGCCAAACCGGGACAGGGGGTACTGAGCAGTTCTTC.

This clonotype appeared a few times. V and J are TRBV20-1 and TRBJ2-3; D is perhaps TRBD2 (5 bases). The CDR3 runs to 14 residues. V was pared by 3 bases and J by 2 bases, with 12 bases between. Germline values: CDR1 DFQATT, CDR2 SNEGSKA (reference sequence). Here the CDR3 DNA reads TGCAGTGCTAGTCTGCGGGCAGACACAGATACGCAGTATTTT. Translated: CSASLRADTDTQYF.

The genes are TRBV4-3 and TRBJ2-7; 7 positions agree with TRBD2. The CDR3 sequence is 15 residues long. Unmatched junction bases numbered 7, after V lost 1 base and J lost 4 bases. The germline gives CDR1 LGHNA, CDR2 YSLEER. The CDR3 DNA reads TGCGCCAGCAGCCAAGCACCCGGGAGGCAGTACGAGCAGTACTTC. Encoded protein: CASSQAPGRQYEQYF.